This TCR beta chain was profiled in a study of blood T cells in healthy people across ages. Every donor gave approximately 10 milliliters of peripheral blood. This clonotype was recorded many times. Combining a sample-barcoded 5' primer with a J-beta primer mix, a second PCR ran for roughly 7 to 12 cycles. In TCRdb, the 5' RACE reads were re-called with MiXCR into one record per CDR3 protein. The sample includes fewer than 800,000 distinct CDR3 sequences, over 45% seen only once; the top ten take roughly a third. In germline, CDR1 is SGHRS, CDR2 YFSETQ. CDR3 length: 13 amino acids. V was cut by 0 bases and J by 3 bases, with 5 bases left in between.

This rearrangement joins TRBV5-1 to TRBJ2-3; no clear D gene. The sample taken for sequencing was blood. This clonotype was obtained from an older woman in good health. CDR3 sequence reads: CASSLVPTDTQYF. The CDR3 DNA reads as TGCGCCAGCAGCTTGGTCCCTACAGATACGCAGTATTTT.